Each of the 6 T cell receptor beta chains below was sequenced from the same sample in a study of blood T cell repertoires in COVID-19. The data were produced by immunoSEQ multiplex PCR, yet TCRdb's version contains in-frame clones alone and is incomplete. The table has 80,000 to 95,000 clones, approximately 89% seen once. Input material: peripheral blood. These receptors were taken from a human donor in a cohort sampled during active COVID-19.

V and J are TRBV12-5 and TRBJ1-1; unclear D gene. The V gene's germline CDR1 is LGHNT and CDR2 FRNRAP. The V and J ends lost 0 bases and 0 bases respectively, with 14 bases between them. The CDR3 is 17 residues long. The CDR3 DNA sequence: TGTGCTAGTGGTTTGGTACTCGGTCCGAGCATGAACACTGAAGCTTTCTTT. Its protein product is CASGLVLGPSMNTEAFF.

This chain connects TRBV7-2 to TRBJ2-7; D is unresolved. V shed 0 bases and J shed 4 bases, with 10 bases lying between them. This CDR3 spans 14 amino acids. The germline V gene encodes CDR1 SGHTA and CDR2 FQGNSA. CDR3 in DNA: TGTGCCAGCAGCTTAGCCACAGCAAAGTACGAGCAGTACTTC. Its translation: CASSLATAKYEQYF.

This chain links TRBV6-2 or TRBV6-3 with TRBJ1-1; D remains unclear. CDR1 and CDR2 from the germline V gene are MNHEY and SVGEGT. V was pared by 5 bases and J by 11 bases, with 12 bases between. This CDR3 is built from 11 residues. The CDR3 spells CASSNSGSAFF. DNA of the CDR3: TGTGCCAGCAGTAACAGTGGTTCGGCTTTCTTT.

In regard to this clone: The sample carries other DNA sequences with the same CDR3. V gene TRBV9 combines with J gene TRBJ2-7, with D tentatively TRBD1 (6 bases). Per the germline V gene, CDR1 is SGDLS and CDR2 is YYNGEE. There are 14 residues in the CDR3. V was shortened by 0 bases and J by 3 bases, with 10 bases between the two germline ends. The CDR3 DNA reads as TGTGCCAGCAGCGTAGGGCAGGGGATCTACGAGCAGTACTTC. This gives the protein CASSVGQGIYEQYF.

The gene calls are TRBV11-2 and TRBJ2-5; 9 bases map to TRBD2. J lost 0 bases, V lost 1 base, and 6 bases had no gene match. CDR3 length equals 17 residues. From germline, CDR1 is SGHAT and CDR2 FQNNGV. DNA of the CDR3: TGTGCCAGCAGCTTAGGGGGCGCGGGGGGGTACCAAGAGACCCAGTACTTC. As protein: CASSLGGAGGYQETQYF.

This chain joins TRBV7-2 and TRBJ1-1, with D uncertain. CDR3 length: 16 residues. V was clipped by 1 base and J by 1 base, with 13 bases between them. CDR1 and CDR2 (germline): SGHTA, FQGNSA. CDR3 DNA sequence: TGTGCCAGCAGCTTAGGGACTGCTCGGCGGAACACTGAAGCTTTCTTT. Its translation: CASSLGTARRNTEAFF.